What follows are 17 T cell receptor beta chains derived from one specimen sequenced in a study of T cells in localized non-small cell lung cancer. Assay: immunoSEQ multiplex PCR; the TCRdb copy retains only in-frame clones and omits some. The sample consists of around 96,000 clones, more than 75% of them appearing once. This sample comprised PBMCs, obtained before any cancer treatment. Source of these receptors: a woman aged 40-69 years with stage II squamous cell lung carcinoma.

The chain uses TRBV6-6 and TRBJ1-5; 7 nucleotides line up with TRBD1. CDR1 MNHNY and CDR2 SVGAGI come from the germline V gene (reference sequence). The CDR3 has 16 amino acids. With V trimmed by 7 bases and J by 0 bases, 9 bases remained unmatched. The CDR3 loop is CASTGQKADSNQPQHF. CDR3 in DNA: TGTGCCAGCACGGGACAGAAGGCGGATAGCAATCAGCCCCAGCATTTT.

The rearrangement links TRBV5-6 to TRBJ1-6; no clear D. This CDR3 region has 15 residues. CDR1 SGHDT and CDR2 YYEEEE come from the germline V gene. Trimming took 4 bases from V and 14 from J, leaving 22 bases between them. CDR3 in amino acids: CASSLLDGGNLALHF. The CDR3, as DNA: TGTGCCAGCAGCCTTTTGGACGGCGGTAATTTGGCCCTCCACTTT.

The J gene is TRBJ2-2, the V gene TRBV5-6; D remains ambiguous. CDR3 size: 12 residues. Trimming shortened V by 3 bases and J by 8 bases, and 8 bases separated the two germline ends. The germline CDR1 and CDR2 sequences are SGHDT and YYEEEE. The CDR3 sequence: CASSWPAGELFF. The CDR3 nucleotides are TGTGCCAGCAGCTGGCCGGCGGGGGAGCTGTTTTTT.

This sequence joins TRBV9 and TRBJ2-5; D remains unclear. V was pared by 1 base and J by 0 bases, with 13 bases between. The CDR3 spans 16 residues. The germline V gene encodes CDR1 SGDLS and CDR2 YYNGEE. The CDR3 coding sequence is TGTGCCAGCAGCGTAAAAGGGCCTCCGTACCAAGAGACCCAGTACTTC. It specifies CASSVKGPPYQETQYF. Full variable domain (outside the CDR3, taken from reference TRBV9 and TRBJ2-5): DSGVTQTPKHLITATGQRVTLRCSPRSGDLSVYWYQQSLDQGLQFLIQYYNGEERAKGNILERFSAQQFPDLHSELNLSSLELGDSALYFCASSVKGPPYQETQYFGPGTRLLVL.

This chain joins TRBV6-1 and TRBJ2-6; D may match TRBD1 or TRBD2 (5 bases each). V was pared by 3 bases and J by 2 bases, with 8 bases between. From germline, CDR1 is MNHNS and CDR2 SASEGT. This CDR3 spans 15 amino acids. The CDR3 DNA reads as TGTGCCAGCAGTGAGAGGGGTCCTGGGGCCAACGTCCTGACTTTC. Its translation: CASSERGPGANVLTF.

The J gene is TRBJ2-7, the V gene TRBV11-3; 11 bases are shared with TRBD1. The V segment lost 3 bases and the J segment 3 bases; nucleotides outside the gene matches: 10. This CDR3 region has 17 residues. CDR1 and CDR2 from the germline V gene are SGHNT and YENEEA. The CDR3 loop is CASSFSGTGGFSYEQYF. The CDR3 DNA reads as TGTGCCAGCAGCTTTTCCGGGACAGGGGGTTTTAGCTACGAGCAGTACTTC.

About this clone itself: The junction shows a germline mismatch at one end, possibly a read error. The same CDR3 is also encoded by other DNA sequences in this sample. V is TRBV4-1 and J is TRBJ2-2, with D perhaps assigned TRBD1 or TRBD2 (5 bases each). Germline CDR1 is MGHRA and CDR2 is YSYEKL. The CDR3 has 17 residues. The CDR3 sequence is CASSQEFGAANTGELFF. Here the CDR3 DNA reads TGCGCCAGCAGCCAAGAATTTGGGGCAGCCAACACCGGGGAACTGTTTTTT.

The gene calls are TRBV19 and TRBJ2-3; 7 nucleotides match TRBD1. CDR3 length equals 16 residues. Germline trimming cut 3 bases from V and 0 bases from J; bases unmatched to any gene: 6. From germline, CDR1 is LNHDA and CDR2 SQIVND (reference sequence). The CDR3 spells CASSIIGTASTDTQYF. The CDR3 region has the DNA TGTGCCAGTAGTATTATAGGGACAGCTAGCACAGATACGCAGTATTTT. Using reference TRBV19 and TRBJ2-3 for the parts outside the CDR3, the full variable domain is DGGITQSPKYLFRKEGQNVTLSCEQNLNHDAMYWYRQDPGQGLRLIYYSQIVNDFQKGDIAEGYSVSREKKESFPLTVTSAQKNPTAFYLCASSIIGTASTDTQYFGPGTRLTVL.

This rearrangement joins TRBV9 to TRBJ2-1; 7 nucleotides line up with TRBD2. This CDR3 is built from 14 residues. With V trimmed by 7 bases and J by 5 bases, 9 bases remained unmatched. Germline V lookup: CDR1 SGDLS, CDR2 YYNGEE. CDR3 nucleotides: TGTGCCAGCGCTGTGACCCTAGCGGACAATGAGCAGTTCTTC. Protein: CASAVTLADNEQFF.

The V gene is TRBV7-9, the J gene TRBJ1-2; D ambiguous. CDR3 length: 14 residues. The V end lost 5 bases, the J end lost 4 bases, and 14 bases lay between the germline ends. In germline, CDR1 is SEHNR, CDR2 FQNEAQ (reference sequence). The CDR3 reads CASSQTTDGYGYTF. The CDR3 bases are TGTGCCAGCAGCCAGACGACGGACGGCTATGGCTACACCTTC.

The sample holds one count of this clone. DNA of the CDR3: TGTGCCAGCAGCCAACTCAACAGGAACACTGAAGCTTTCTTT. It codes for CASSQLNRNTEAFF. The rearrangement joins TRBV7-8 to TRBJ1-1; no definite D call. The CDR3 length is 14 residues. Trimming took 5 bases from V and 1 from J, leaving 11 bases between them. Per the germline V gene, CDR1 is SGHVS and CDR2 is FQNEAQ.

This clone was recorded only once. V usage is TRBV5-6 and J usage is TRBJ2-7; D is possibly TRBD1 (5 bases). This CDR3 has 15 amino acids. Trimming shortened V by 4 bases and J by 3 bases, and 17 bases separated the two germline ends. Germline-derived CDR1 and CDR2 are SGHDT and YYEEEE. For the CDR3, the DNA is TGTGCCAGCAGCCCAAGGGTGACAGAGATCTACGAGCAGTACTTC. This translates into CASSPRVTEIYEQYF. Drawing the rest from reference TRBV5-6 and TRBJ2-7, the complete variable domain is DAGVTQSPTHLIKTRGQQVTLRCSPKSGHDTVSWYQQALGQGPQFIFQYYEEEERQRGNFPDRFSGHQFPNYSSELNVNALLLGDSALYLCASSPRVTEIYEQYFGPGTRLTVT.

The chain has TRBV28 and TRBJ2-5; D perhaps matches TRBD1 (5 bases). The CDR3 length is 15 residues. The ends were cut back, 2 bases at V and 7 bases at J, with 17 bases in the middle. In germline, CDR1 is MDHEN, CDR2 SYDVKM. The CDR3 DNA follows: TGTGCCAGCAGTTTACCCTCGCTGTCCCAGGGGACCCAGTACTTC. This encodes CASSLPSLSQGTQYF.

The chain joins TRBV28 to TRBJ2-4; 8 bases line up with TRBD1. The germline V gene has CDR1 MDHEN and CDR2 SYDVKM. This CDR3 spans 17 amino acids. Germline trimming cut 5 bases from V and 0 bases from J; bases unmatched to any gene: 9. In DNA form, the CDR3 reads TGTGCCAGCAGTCCGAATCGACAGGGGCGAGCCAAAAACATTCAGTACTTC. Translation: CASSPNRQGRAKNIQYF. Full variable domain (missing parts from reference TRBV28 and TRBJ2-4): DVKVTQSSRYLVKRTGEKVFLECVQDMDHENMFWYRQDPGLGLRLIYFSYDVKMKEKGDIPEGYSVSREKKERFSLILESASTNQTSMYLCASSPNRQGRAKNIQYFGAGTRLSVL.

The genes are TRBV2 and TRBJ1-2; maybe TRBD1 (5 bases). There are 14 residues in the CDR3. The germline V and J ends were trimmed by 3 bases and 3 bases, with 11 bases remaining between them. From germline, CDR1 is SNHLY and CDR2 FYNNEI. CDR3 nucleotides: TGTGCCAGCAGTGAGGGGGTCAGGGACTATGGCTACACCTTC. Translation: CASSEGVRDYGYTF.

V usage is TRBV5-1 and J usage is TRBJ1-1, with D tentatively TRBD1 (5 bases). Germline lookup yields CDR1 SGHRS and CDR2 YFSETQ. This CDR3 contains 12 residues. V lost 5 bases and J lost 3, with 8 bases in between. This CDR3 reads CASRWGDTEAFF. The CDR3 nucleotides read TGCGCCAGCAGATGGGGGGACACTGAAGCTTTCTTT. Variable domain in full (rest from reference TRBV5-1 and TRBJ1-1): KAGVTQTPRYLIKTRGQQVTLSCSPISGHRSVSWYQQTPGQGLQFLFEYFSETQRNKGNFPGRFSGRQFSNSRSEMNVSTLELGDSALYLCASRWGDTEAFFGQGTRLTVV.

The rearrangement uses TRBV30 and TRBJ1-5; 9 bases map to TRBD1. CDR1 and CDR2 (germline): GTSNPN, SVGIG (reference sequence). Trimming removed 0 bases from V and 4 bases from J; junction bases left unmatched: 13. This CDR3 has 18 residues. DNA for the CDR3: TGTGCCTGGAGTGTACAGTCCTGGGACAGGGAGGGGAATCAGCCCCAGCATTTT. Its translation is CAWSVQSWDREGNQPQHF.